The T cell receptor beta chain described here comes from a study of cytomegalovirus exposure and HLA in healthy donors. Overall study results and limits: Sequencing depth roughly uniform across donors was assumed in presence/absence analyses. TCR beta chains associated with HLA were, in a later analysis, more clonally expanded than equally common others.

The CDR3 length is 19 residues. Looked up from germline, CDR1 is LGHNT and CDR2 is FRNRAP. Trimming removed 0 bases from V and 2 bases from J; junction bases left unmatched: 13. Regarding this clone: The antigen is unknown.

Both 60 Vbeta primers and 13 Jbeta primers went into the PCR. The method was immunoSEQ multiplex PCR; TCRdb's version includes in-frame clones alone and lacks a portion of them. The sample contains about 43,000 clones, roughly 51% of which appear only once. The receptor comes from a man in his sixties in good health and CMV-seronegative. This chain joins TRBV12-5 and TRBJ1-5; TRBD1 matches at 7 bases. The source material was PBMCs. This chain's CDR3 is CASGLVLLTGEVGNQPQHF. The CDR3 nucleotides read TGTGCTAGTGGTTTGGTACTTCTAACAGGGGAGGTCGGCAATCAGCCCCAGCATTTT. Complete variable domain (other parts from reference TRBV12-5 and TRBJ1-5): DARVTQTPRHKVTEMGQEVTMRCQPILGHNTVFWYRQTMMQGLELLAYFRNRAPLDDSGMPKDRFSAEMPDATLATLKIQPSEPRDSAVYFCASGLVLLTGEVGNQPQHFGDGTRLSIL.